This T cell receptor (beta chain) was sequenced in a study of immune heterogeneity within non-small cell lung tumors. CDR1 and CDR2 from the germline V gene are DFQATT and SNEGSKA (reference sequence). This CDR3 comprises 17 residues. V lost 2 bases to trimming and J lost 7 bases; unmatched junction nucleotides: 16. Genomic DNA from bulk tumor acted as the template, and 600 ng was loaded per sample. Far-apart biopsies, several per primary tumor, were taken during surgery. Enrolled individuals presented with untreated, newly diagnosed non-small cell lung cancer and received curative surgery. TCR beta CDR3 regions came from multiplex PCR with 32 forward V and 13 reverse J primers. TCRdb reprocessed the multiplex PCR reads via MiXCR and lists one record per CDR3 protein. The sample contains 10,000 to 13,000 distinct CDR3 sequences, almost 30% of which appear only once.

Sequences were obtained from lung tumor tissue. The receptor was isolated from a woman in her fifties or sixties with non-small cell lung cancer. This chain joins TRBV20-1 and TRBJ2-2; TRBD2 matches 7 bases. CDR3 sequence: CSARPRKGGSKSGELFF. As DNA, the CDR3 is TGCAGTGCTAGACCACGGAAGGGCGGGAGTAAAAGCGGGGAGCTGTTTTTT.